These 29 T cell receptor beta chains share one sample of origin, sequenced in a study of cytomegalovirus exposure and HLA in healthy donors. Libraries were prepared by immunoSEQ multiplex PCR; TCRdb keeps only in-frame clonotypes and omits some of them. The data hold 90,000 to 130,000 clones, with approximately 94% observed a single time. Sequenced material: PBMCs. The source is a woman aged 18-30 years in good health and CMV-seronegative.

The chain uses TRBV7-2 and TRBJ2-2; 8 bases match TRBD2. The CDR3 covers 14 residues. Germline trimming cut 1 base from V and 6 bases from J; bases unmatched to any gene: 1. Germline lookup yields CDR1 SGHTA and CDR2 FQGNSA. CDR3 protein: CASSLVAGPGELFF. Here the CDR3 DNA reads TGTGCCAGCAGCTTAGTAGCGGGGCCCGGGGAGCTGTTTTTT.

This clone was counted a single time. The chain has TRBV5-1 and TRBJ2-7; D unclear. CDR1 and CDR2 from the germline V gene are SGHRS and YFSETQ. Trimming pared 4 bases from V and 3 bases from J, leaving 14 bases between. The CDR3 loop spans 14 amino acids. The CDR3 here is CASSLNVEVYEQYF. CDR3 bases: TGCGCCAGCAGCCTGAATGTAGAGGTCTACGAGCAGTACTTC.

The chain joins TRBV25-1 to TRBJ1-6; tentatively, D is TRBD1 (5 bases). The germline V gene has CDR1 MGHDK and CDR2 SYGVNS. The ends were cut back, 3 bases at V and 7 bases at J, with 13 bases in the middle. CDR3 length equals 15 residues. CDR3 loop: CASSDRQGANSPLHF. CDR3 in DNA: TGTGCCAGCAGTGATCGCCAAGGGGCCAATTCACCCCTCCACTTT.

The chain links TRBV7-2 to TRBJ2-1, with 8 bases aligning to TRBD2. The germline CDR1 and CDR2 sequences are SGHTA and FQGNSA. The CDR3 sequence is 17 residues long. Germline trimming cut 1 base from V and 2 bases from J; bases unmatched to any gene: 7. The CDR3 loop is CASSLVGTGGPYNEQFF. DNA for the CDR3: TGTGCCAGCAGCTTAGTGGGGACGGGGGGGCCCTACAATGAGCAGTTCTTC. The whole variable domain, filled in from reference TRBV7-2 and TRBJ2-1, reads GAGVSQSPSNKVTEKGKDVELRCDPISGHTALYWYRQSLGQGLEFLIYFQGNSAPDKSGLPSDRFSAERTGGSVSTLTIQRTQQEDSAVYLCASSLVGTGGPYNEQFFGPGTRLTVL.

This clone was counted a few times. The CDR3 DNA sequence: TGCGCCAGCAGCCTATCCCAGGCGGGGTATGACGAGCAGTACTTC. Its translation is CASSLSQAGYDEQYF. This chain uses TRBV5-1 with TRBJ2-7, with D possibly TRBD2 on 6 matching bases. V was trimmed by 4 bases and J by 5 bases, leaving 19 bases between them. CDR3 length: 15 residues. The germline V gene has CDR1 SGHRS and CDR2 YFSETQ.

The gene calls are TRBV11-3 and TRBJ1-1, with 7 positions matching TRBD1. Germline assignment: CDR1 SGHNT and CDR2 YENEEA. V was clipped by 5 bases and J by 4 bases; unmatched bases: 10. The CDR3 length is 15 residues. The CDR3 loop is CASSHSAGGGTEAFF. The CDR3 DNA sequence: TGTGCCAGCAGCCACTCTGCAGGGGGTGGCACTGAAGCTTTCTTT.

This clone was observed a single time. V and J are TRBV10-3 and TRBJ1-4; D is unclear. V dropped 4 bases and J dropped 4 bases, with 7 bases sitting between them. Germline-derived CDR1 and CDR2 are ENHRY and SYGVKD. The CDR3 runs 13 residues. The CDR3 nucleotides read TGTGCCATCAGTGGGAGCGGTAATGAAAAACTGTTTTTT. Translating gives CAISGSGNEKLFF.

The rearrangement links TRBV30 to TRBJ1-6; no definite D call. The CDR3 sequence is 15 residues long. Per germline, CDR1 GTSNPN and CDR2 SVGIG (reference sequence). Trimming stripped 1 base from V and 0 bases from J, with 7 bases between. The CDR3 sequence is CAWSDLSSYNSPLHF. The CDR3, as DNA: TGTGCCTGGAGTGACTTGAGCTCCTATAATTCACCCCTCCACTTT.

The chain recombines TRBV5-1 with TRBJ2-5, with 10 positions matching TRBD1. Germline V CDR1 and CDR2: SGHRS, YFSETQ. The CDR3 is made up of 16 amino acids. Trimming cost V 4 bases and J 5 bases; bases outside gene matches: 11. This CDR3 reads CASSATTGGAWETQYF. As DNA, the CDR3 is TGCGCCAGCAGCGCGACGACAGGGGGCGCTTGGGAGACCCAGTACTTC.

The chain employs TRBV7-8 and TRBJ2-7; TRBD1 aligns across 7 bases. The CDR3 consists of 14 residues. Trimming cost V 1 base and J 2 bases; bases outside gene matches: 2. Per the germline V gene, CDR1 is SGHVS and CDR2 is FQNEAQ. The CDR3 region has the DNA TGTGCCAGCAGCTTAGTAGGGGGCGCCTACGAGCAGTACTTC. Amino acids: CASSLVGGAYEQYF.

The chain combines TRBV28 with TRBJ1-2; D unclear. Germline CDR1 and CDR2: MDHEN and SYDVKM. The CDR3 has 11 residues. V lost 6 bases, J lost 5 bases, and 7 bases lay in between. The CDR3 DNA follows: TGTGCCAGCAGAGCGGGGTATGGCTACACCTTC. It is translated as CASRAGYGYTF.

The rearrangement uses TRBV7-9 and TRBJ2-5; perhaps TRBD1 as D (5 bases). This CDR3 is 14 amino acids long. Per germline, CDR1 SEHNR and CDR2 FQNEAQ (reference sequence). Trimming removed 2 bases from V and 1 base from J, with 8 bases in between. DNA for the CDR3: TGTGCCAGCAGCTTACAGGGTTCCCAAGAGACCCAGTACTTC. As protein: CASSLQGSQETQYF.

The chain combines TRBV25-1 with TRBJ1-2; weak D call: TRBD1 (6 bases). Germline assignment: CDR1 MGHDK and CDR2 SYGVNS. The germline V and J ends were trimmed by 7 bases and 4 bases, with 16 bases remaining between them. This CDR3 contains 14 residues. The CDR3 spells CASKQGGAFYGYTF. The CDR3 DNA sequence: TGTGCCAGCAAACAGGGAGGGGCCTTCTATGGCTACACCTTC.

The V gene is TRBV6-6, the J gene TRBJ2-7, with D perhaps TRBD1 (6 bases). V lost 5 bases to trimming and J lost 3 bases, with 14 bases between them. Germline V gene data show CDR1 as MNHNY and CDR2 as SVGAGI (reference sequence). The CDR3 is made up of 14 amino acids. CDR3 sequence: CASSVKQGIYEQYF. DNA for the CDR3: TGTGCCAGCAGTGTAAAACAGGGAATCTACGAGCAGTACTTC.

The chain recombines TRBV5-8 with TRBJ1-3; 7 bases are a match to TRBD1. The CDR3 covers 17 residues. J lost 3 bases, V lost 0 bases, and 9 bases had no gene match. Germline assignment: CDR1 SGHTS and CDR2 YDEGEE. This CDR3 reads CASSLVSTGLVGNTIYF. CDR3 nucleotide sequence: TGTGCCAGCAGCTTGGTTTCGACAGGGCTCGTTGGAAACACCATATATTTT.

The rearrangement joins TRBV5-1 to TRBJ1-1; TRBD1 is a possible D gene (6 bases). In germline, CDR1 is SGHRS, CDR2 YFSETQ. Trimming took 4 bases from V and 4 from J, leaving 14 bases between them. The CDR3 runs 14 residues. For the CDR3, the DNA is TGCGCCAGCAGCCGGGACACCCAAGGCACTGAAGCTTTCTTT. It yields the protein CASSRDTQGTEAFF.

This clone was recorded once. The chain carries TRBV5-1 and TRBJ2-2, with TRBD1 matching 7 bases. The CDR3 consists of 15 residues. V lost 2 bases to trimming and J lost 6 bases; unmatched junction nucleotides: 7. Germline V gene data show CDR1 as SGHRS and CDR2 as YFSETQ. CDR3 loop: CASSFPGQPAGELFF. The CDR3 coding sequence is TGCGCCAGCAGCTTCCCGGGACAGCCCGCCGGGGAGCTGTTTTTT.

The V and J genes are TRBV28 and TRBJ2-7, with a possible D match to TRBD1 (5 bases). The V and J ends lost 4 bases and 1 base respectively, with 8 bases between them. Germline V gene lookup returns CDR1 MDHEN and CDR2 SYDVKM. CDR3 size: 13 residues. For the CDR3, the DNA is TGTGCCAGCAGTTGGGGCGCGTCCTACGAGCAGTACTTC. Translated: CASSWGASYEQYF. The whole variable domain, remainder taken from reference TRBV28 and TRBJ2-7, is DVKVTQSSRYLVKRTGEKVFLECVQDMDHENMFWYRQDPGLGLRLIYFSYDVKMKEKGDIPEGYSVSREKKERFSLILESASTNQTSMYLCASSWGASYEQYFGPGTRLTVT.

The CDR3 spells CASSLEKRSGANVLTF. The CDR3 DNA reads as TGTGCCAGCAGCTTAGAAAAGCGGTCTGGGGCCAACGTCCTGACTTTC. The chain joins TRBV7-6 to TRBJ2-6, with D possibly TRBD2 on 5 matching bases. Germline V gives CDR1 SGHVS, CDR2 FNYEAQ. CDR3 length: 16 residues. V dropped 1 base and J dropped 1 base, with 8 bases sitting between them.

V is TRBV4-1 and J is TRBJ2-5; tentatively, D is TRBD2 (6 bases). This CDR3 contains 18 residues. Germline assignment: CDR1 MGHRA and CDR2 YSYEKL. Trimming pared 0 bases from V and 5 bases from J, leaving 22 bases between. The CDR3 region is CASSQEARDLKGRETQYF. The CDR3 DNA follows: TGCGCCAGCAGCCAAGAAGCCCGGGACCTTAAGGGGAGGGAGACCCAGTACTTC.

The chain links TRBV5-6 to TRBJ2-1; D call uncertain. Germline CDR1 SGHDT, CDR2 YYEEEE. The CDR3 has 12 residues. V shed 5 bases and J shed 15 bases, with 18 bases lying between them. CDR3 loop: CASSLISGLLFF. CDR3 in DNA: TGTGCCAGCAGTCTAATATCGGGTCTACTGTTCTTC. The whole variable domain, remainder taken from reference TRBV5-6 and TRBJ2-1, is DAGVTQSPTHLIKTRGQQVTLRCSPKSGHDTVSWYQQALGQGPQFIFQYYEEEERQRGNFPDRFSGHQFPNYSSELNVNALLLGDSALYLCASSLISGLLFFGPGTRLTVL.

V gene TRBV28 combines with J gene TRBJ1-3; D is unclear. Germline-derived CDR1 and CDR2 are MDHEN and SYDVKM. V dropped 7 bases and J dropped 2 bases, with 15 bases sitting between them. This CDR3 contains 15 residues. The CDR3: CASMADYFPGNTIYF. CDR3 sequence (DNA): TGTGCCAGCATGGCCGACTATTTTCCTGGAAACACCATATATTTT.

CDR3 amino acids: CASSRAGGYTEAFF. In nucleotides, the CDR3 is TGTGCCAGTAGTAGAGCGGGGGGATACACTGAAGCTTTCTTT. J is TRBJ1-1 and V is TRBV19; TRBD1 might be the D (5 bases). Germline-derived CDR1 and CDR2 are LNHDA and SQIVND (reference sequence). The germline V and J ends were trimmed by 4 bases and 3 bases, with 12 bases remaining between them. The CDR3 contains 14 residues.

This chain links TRBV6-5 with TRBJ2-3; 10 bases agree with TRBD1. The germline V gene encodes CDR1 MNHEY and CDR2 SVGAGI. This CDR3 contains 15 residues. V lost 5 bases and J lost 2; bases outside the gene matches: 4. The CDR3 sequence: CASSRTGGFTDTQYF. The DNA of the CDR3 is TGTGCCAGCAGTAGGACAGGGGGATTCACAGATACGCAGTATTTT.

The V call is TRBV6-5, the J call TRBJ2-2, with D maybe TRBD1 (5 bases). The CDR3 contains 13 residues. Germline V gene lookup returns CDR1 MNHEY and CDR2 SVGAGI. The ends were cut back, 7 bases at V and 3 bases at J, with 9 bases in the middle. As DNA, the CDR3 is TGTGCCAGCAATACAGGATACACCGGGGAGCTGTTTTTT. It yields the protein CASNTGYTGELFF.

J is TRBJ1-6 and V is TRBV7-3; TRBD1 aligns across 8 bases. V shed 0 bases and J 13 bases; nucleotides not matched to a gene: 5. The CDR3 is 14 residues long. CDR1 and CDR2 from the germline V gene are SGHTA and FQGTGA. The CDR3 sequence is CASSLTSGGMPLHF. The CDR3 region has the DNA TGTGCCAGCAGCTTAACTTCAGGGGGCATGCCCCTCCACTTT.

The CDR3 DNA is TGCGCCAGCAGCATGACAGGGGGACGGGATGAAAAACTGTTTTTT. Translating it yields CASSMTGGRDEKLFF. The J gene is TRBJ1-4, the V gene TRBV10-2, with 9 bases aligning to TRBD1. This CDR3 has 15 amino acids. Germline loops: CDR1 WSHSY, CDR2 SAAADI. The ends lost 6 bases at V and 6 bases at J; junction bases unmatched: 8.

The chain carries TRBV5-1 and TRBJ1-1, with a weak D call TRBD1 (5 bases). Trimming removed 2 bases from V and 3 bases from J, with 14 bases in between. This CDR3 is built from 15 residues. Germline V gene lookup returns CDR1 SGHRS and CDR2 YFSETQ. The CDR3 coding sequence is TGCGCCAGCAGCTTACACGGGGGAGAATACACTGAAGCTTTCTTT. This gives the protein CASSLHGGEYTEAFF.

The V gene is TRBV19, the J gene TRBJ1-5; D might be TRBD1 (6 bases). Germline-derived CDR1 and CDR2 are LNHDA and SQIVND (reference sequence). This CDR3 has 14 residues. V lost 7 bases to trimming and J lost 4 bases, with 14 bases between them. The CDR3 region has the DNA TGTGCCAGTACCAACAGGGCCCCGAATCAGCCCCAGCATTTT. Its translation is CASTNRAPNQPQHF. The full variable domain, in which reference TRBV19 and TRBJ1-5 provide the parts outside the CDR3, is DGGITQSPKYLFRKEGQNVTLSCEQNLNHDAMYWYRQDPGQGLRLIYYSQIVNDFQKGDIAEGYSVSREKKESFPLTVTSAQKNPTAFYLCASTNRAPNQPQHFGDGTRLSIL.